This T cell receptor beta chain came from a study of T cells in Graves' hyperthyroidism and ophthalmopathy. Germline loops: CDR1 LNHDA, CDR2 SQIVND (reference sequence). V shed 6 bases, J shed 5 bases, and the junction held 11 bases outside the gene matches. The CDR3 is 15 amino acids. From RNA transcripts, TCR beta CDR3 regions were amplified. A first-round RT-PCR of the TCR CDR3 used the HTBI primer set. From the multiplex PCR reads, TCRdb called clonotypes with MiXCR, one entry per CDR3 protein. The data hold 650,000 to 750,000 distinct CDR3 sequences, with about 15% observed a single time. This clonotype was picked up many times.

The chain recombines TRBV19 with TRBJ2-7; the match to TRBD1 covers 9 bases. The sequence derives from a woman under 30 with Graves' hyperthyroidism. The sample was blood. The CDR3 DNA reads TGTGCCAGTAGCCCCAGAAGGGGACAGGGCAACGAGCAGTACTTC. This encodes CASSPRRGQGNEQYF.